This passage covers 17 T cell receptor beta chains from one sample sequenced in a study of cytotoxic CD8 clonotypes in ibrutinib-treated CLL. Some clones are missing from TCRdb's copy, which holds only in-frame ones; the method was immunoSEQ multiplex PCR. This table has around 19,000 clones, roughly three fifths appearing once. The sequencing here drew on PBMCs, taken after 12 months of ibrutinib treatment. The receptors come from a human donor with chronic lymphocytic leukemia.

The genes are TRBV19 and TRBJ2-2, with 11 nucleotides matching TRBD2. V shed 7 bases and J 7 bases; nucleotides not matched to a gene: 8. This CDR3 has 15 amino acids. Germline V CDR1 and CDR2: LNHDA, SQIVND (reference sequence). CDR3 bases: TGTGCCAGTATCTCAATAGGGACTAGCGGCGGGGAGCTGTTTTTT. The encoded protein is CASISIGTSGGELFF.

This clone was recorded a few times. This rearrangement joins TRBV27 to TRBJ1-1, with D possibly being TRBD1 (5 bases). V gave up 3 bases and J gave up 4 bases, with 15 bases separating them. Per the germline V gene, CDR1 is MNHEY and CDR2 is SMNVEV (reference sequence). The CDR3 extends over 15 amino acids. CDR3 DNA sequence: TGTGCCAGCAGTTTTGTTTCGGGGAGGGGCACTGAAGCTTTCTTT. As protein: CASSFVSGRGTEAFF.

This clone showed up just a few times. The chain links TRBV18 to TRBJ2-7; 10 bases agree with TRBD1. The CDR3 length is 12 residues. Germline V gene sequence: CDR1 KGHSH, CDR2 LQKENI. J gave up 6 bases and V 8 bases, and 4 bases lay outside the gene matches. CDR3 in amino acids: CASGQGEGEQYF. DNA of the CDR3: TGTGCCAGCGGACAGGGGGAAGGCGAGCAGTACTTC. Filled out from reference TRBV18 and TRBJ2-7, the complete variable domain reads NAGVMQNPRHLVRRRGQEARLRCSPMKGHSHVYWYRQLPEEGLKFMVYLQKENIIDESGMPKERFSAEFPKEGPSILRIQQVVRGDSAAYFCASGQGEGEQYFGPGTRLTVT.

This clone was counted only a few times. The rearrangement uses TRBV6-5 and TRBJ2-2; no reliable D call. In germline, CDR1 is MNHEY, CDR2 SVGAGI. The CDR3 runs to 13 residues. Trimming pared 0 bases from V and 6 bases from J, leaving 5 bases between. DNA of the CDR3: TGTGCCAGCAGTTACTCGTTTTCCGGGGAGCTGTTTTTT. The encoded protein is CASSYSFSGELFF.

The rearrangement joins TRBV11-2 to TRBJ2-7, with TRBD1 identical over 9 bases. In germline, CDR1 is SGHAT, CDR2 FQNNGV. The trim removed 5 bases at V and 2 bases at J, leaving 7 bases unmatched. CDR3 length equals 15 residues. The CDR3 region is CASSRGTGFAYEQYF. The CDR3 bases are TGTGCCAGCAGCCGTGGGACAGGGTTTGCCTACGAGCAGTACTTC.

There are a few counts of this clone. The rearrangement uses TRBV10-3 and TRBJ2-5; D is tentatively TRBD1 or TRBD2 (6 bases each). V lost 5 bases and J lost 1, with 11 bases in between. CDR1 is ENHRY, CDR2 SYGVKD, per germline. This CDR3 has 14 residues. This CDR3 reads CAISRGTIQETQYF. The CDR3 DNA reads TGTGCCATCAGTCGCGGGACAATCCAAGAGACCCAGTACTTC.

The CDR3 bases are TGTGCCAGCAGTTTACAGGGTAGTAACACTGAAGCTTTCTTT. Encoded protein: CASSLQGSNTEAFF. The chain has TRBV2 and TRBJ1-1; a possible D gene is TRBD1 (6 bases). This CDR3 contains 14 residues. Germline V gene lookup returns CDR1 SNHLY and CDR2 FYNNEI. The V gene lost 5 bases and the J gene lost 2 bases, with 12 bases spanning the gap.

This clone has a handful of counts. The chain employs TRBV25-1 and TRBJ2-7, with D uncertain. V lost 7 bases and J 6 bases, leaving 10 bases between the germline ends. The CDR3 spans 11 residues. Germline V gives CDR1 MGHDK, CDR2 SYGVNS. This chain's CDR3 is CASTYSFEQYF. As DNA, the CDR3 is TGTGCCAGCACTTATTCATTCGAGCAGTACTTC.

The chain recombines TRBV10-2 with TRBJ1-2; perhaps TRBD1 as D (5 bases). V lost 6 bases and J 3 bases, leaving 14 bases between the germline ends. CDR1 and CDR2 from the germline V gene are WSHSY and SAAADI. This CDR3 contains 14 residues. The CDR3: CASSSGLGDYGYTF. The DNA of the CDR3 is TGCGCCAGCAGCTCGGGGTTGGGGGACTATGGCTACACCTTC.

The chain combines TRBV11-3 with TRBJ2-2, with TRBD1 matching over 9 bases. CDR3 size: 16 residues. The ends lost 0 bases at V and 4 bases at J; junction bases unmatched: 3. The germline V gene has CDR1 SGHNT and CDR2 YENEEA. The DNA of the CDR3 is TGTGCCAGCAGCTTAGAAGGGACAGGGAGCACCGGGGAGCTGTTTTTT. Amino acids: CASSLEGTGSTGELFF.

The V and J genes are TRBV7-3 and TRBJ2-3; TRBD1 agrees at 8 bases. The ends lost 2 bases at V and 6 bases at J; junction bases unmatched: 4. CDR3 length equals 14 residues. Per germline, CDR1 SGHTA and CDR2 FQGTGA. The CDR3 sequence: CASSLSGGEDTQYF. CDR3 sequence (DNA): TGTGCCAGCAGCTTATCAGGGGGCGAGGATACGCAGTATTTT.

The rearrangement links TRBV13 to TRBJ2-3, with 8 bases aligning to TRBD2. V shed 5 bases and J 1 base; nucleotides not matched to a gene: 17. The CDR3 sequence is 19 residues long. The germline V gene encodes CDR1 PRHDT and CDR2 FYEKMQ (reference sequence). CDR3 sequence reads: CASSPIALAGVGGTDTQYF. The CDR3, as DNA: TGTGCCAGCAGCCCCATCGCCCTAGCGGGTGTTGGTGGCACAGATACGCAGTATTTT.

The rearrangement joins TRBV5-6 to TRBJ2-1, with TRBD1 identical over 8 bases. Germline V gives CDR1 SGHDT, CDR2 YYEEEE. The CDR3 extends over 18 amino acids. Trimming removed 4 bases from V and 1 base from J; junction bases left unmatched: 13. CDR3 residues: CASSPGQGAPRSYNEQFF. The CDR3 coding sequence is TGTGCCAGCAGCCCCGGACAGGGAGCCCCCAGGTCCTACAATGAGCAGTTCTTC.

This clone was recorded a few times. J is TRBJ1-2 and V is TRBV19; tentatively, D is TRBD1 (6 bases). The CDR3 runs 15 residues. Looked up from germline, CDR1 is LNHDA and CDR2 is SQIVND (reference sequence). The V gene lost 6 bases and the J gene lost 4 bases, with 18 bases spanning the gap. CDR3: CASSLGVDSIYGYTF. The CDR3 DNA is TGTGCCAGTAGCCTTGGGGTGGACAGCATCTATGGCTACACCTTC.

V gene TRBV15 combines with J gene TRBJ2-7; no clear D. Per the germline V gene, CDR1 is LNHNV and CDR2 is YYDKDF (reference sequence). V lost 0 bases and J 4 bases, leaving 7 bases between the germline ends. The CDR3 is made up of 13 amino acids. As DNA, the CDR3 is TGTGCCACCAGCAGAGAGCCGCAATACGAGCAGTACTTC. Its protein is CATSREPQYEQYF.

This chain uses TRBV2 with TRBJ2-1; tentative D call: TRBD2 (6 bases). The CDR3 loop spans 14 amino acids. V lost 4 bases and J 0 bases, leaving 7 bases between the germline ends. Germline V gene data show CDR1 as SNHLY and CDR2 as FYNNEI. This CDR3 reads CASSASASYNEQFF. The CDR3 DNA is TGTGCCAGCAGTGCTAGCGCCTCCTACAATGAGCAGTTCTTC.

The chain has TRBV5-1 and TRBJ2-2; the D is unclear. The V end lost 0 bases, the J end lost 8 bases, and 11 bases lay between the germline ends. This CDR3 has 14 residues. Germline loops: CDR1 SGHRS, CDR2 YFSETQ. CDR3 coding DNA: TGCGCCAGCAGCTTGGAATACCTCGGGGGGGAGCTGTTTTTT. Translation gives CASSLEYLGGELFF.